A single sample gave rise to the 11 T cell receptor beta chains below, sequenced in a study of blood T cell repertoires in COVID-19. Libraries were prepared by immunoSEQ multiplex PCR; TCRdb keeps only in-frame clonotypes and omits some of them. This table has about 180,000 clones, nearly 90% appearing once. The sequencing input was peripheral blood. The source is a man younger than 35 who had recovered from COVID-19.

This chain links TRBV2 with TRBJ2-1; TRBD1 matches 8 bases. Germline trimming cut 6 bases from V and 9 bases from J; bases unmatched to any gene: 10. The CDR3 loop spans 14 amino acids. Germline CDR1 SNHLY, CDR2 FYNNEI. The CDR3 coding sequence is TGTGCCAGCAGGGTAGGACAGGGAATAAGTGAGCAGTTCTTC. This encodes CASRVGQGISEQFF.

This clone has only one observation. CDR3 protein: CASSFLIRVERTDTQYF. CDR3 DNA sequence: TGCGCCAGCAGCTTTCTTATCCGGGTGGAACGCACAGATACGCAGTATTTT. The chain is built from TRBV5-1 and TRBJ2-3; D is ambiguous. CDR3 size: 17 residues. Germline V gives CDR1 SGHRS, CDR2 YFSETQ. The V end was cut by 2 bases, the J end by 1 base, with 17 bases between.

The chain is built from TRBV4-1 and TRBJ2-5; TRBD1 matches 12 bases. Looked up from germline, CDR1 is MGHRA and CDR2 is YSYEKL. Germline trimming cut 6 bases from V and 7 bases from J; bases unmatched to any gene: 9. The CDR3 is 15 residues long. The CDR3 is CASSGGTGGDGTQYF. CDR3 nucleotide sequence: TGCGCCAGCAGTGGTGGGACAGGGGGCGACGGGACCCAGTACTTC.

The chain couples TRBV5-4 to TRBJ1-1, with 7 bases identical to TRBD1. Unmatched junction bases numbered 5, after V lost 2 bases and J lost 1 base. Germline CDR1 reads SGHNT; CDR2 reads YYREEE (reference sequence). CDR3 length equals 15 residues. CDR3 in DNA: TGTGCCAGCAGCTTCCCGGGACAGAAGAACACTGAAGCTTTCTTT. It translates to CASSFPGQKNTEAFF.

J is TRBJ2-1 and V is TRBV9; 7 bases are shared with TRBD2. V trimming: 4 bases; J trimming: 7 bases; junction bases outside the gene matches: 11. CDR1 SGDLS and CDR2 YYNGEE come from the germline V gene. The CDR3 has 15 residues. The CDR3 loop is CASSSPSVRENEQFF. CDR3 bases: TGTGCCAGCAGCTCTCCGTCGGTGCGGGAGAATGAGCAGTTCTTC. The whole variable domain, remainder taken from reference TRBV9 and TRBJ2-1, is DSGVTQTPKHLITATGQRVTLRCSPRSGDLSVYWYQQSLDQGLQFLIQYYNGEERAKGNILERFSAQQFPDLHSELNLSSLELGDSALYFCASSSPSVRENEQFFGPGTRLTVL.

This clone was detected once. This chain links TRBV30 with TRBJ2-2; weak D call: TRBD1 (5 bases). V was shortened by 0 bases and J by 5 bases, with 13 bases between the two germline ends. The germline CDR1 and CDR2 sequences are GTSNPN and SVGIG (reference sequence). The CDR3 covers 15 residues. The CDR3 DNA follows: TGTGCCTGGAGTGTCCAGGGTGGTATTACCGGGGAGCTGTTTTTT. Translated, it gives CAWSVQGGITGELFF.

V and J are TRBV7-6 and TRBJ2-1, with 13 bases aligning to TRBD2. The CDR3 is 17 amino acids. Trimming at V came to 1 base and at J to 3 bases, leaving 3 bases not matched to a gene. From germline, CDR1 is SGHVS and CDR2 FNYEAQ. DNA for the CDR3: TGTGCCAGCAGCTTAGGACTAGCGGGAGGACTCTACAATGAGCAGTTCTTC. This gives the protein CASSLGLAGGLYNEQFF.

The V and J genes are TRBV7-2 and TRBJ2-3; 11 nucleotides align to TRBD1. The CDR3 sequence is 16 residues long. Trimming took 6 bases from V and 5 from J; bases not matched to a gene: 10. The germline gives CDR1 SGHTA, CDR2 FQGNSA. This CDR3 reads CASRPMDRGRGDTQYF. CDR3 bases: TGTGCCAGCAGACCTATGGACAGGGGGCGGGGAGATACGCAGTATTTT.

The sample holds one count of this clone. This chain uses TRBV7-2 with TRBJ1-5; a possible D gene is TRBD1 (6 bases). With 5 bases removed from V and 4 bases from J, the gap between germline ends came to 15 bases. The CDR3 contains 15 residues. Germline V CDR1 and CDR2: SGHTA, FQGNSA. DNA for the CDR3: TGTGCCAGCAGCCAGGGGTCCGCCTGGAATCAGCCCCAGCATTTT. Encoded protein: CASSQGSAWNQPQHF. Full variable domain (outside the CDR3, taken from reference TRBV7-2 and TRBJ1-5): GAGVSQSPSNKVTEKGKDVELRCDPISGHTALYWYRQSLGQGLEFLIYFQGNSAPDKSGLPSDRFSAERTGGSVSTLTIQRTQQEDSAVYLCASSQGSAWNQPQHFGDGTRLSIL.

In nucleotides, the CDR3 is TGTGCCAGCAAAAGAATCAGAAACGGGGAGCTGTTTTTT. It is translated as CASKRIRNGELFF. J is TRBJ2-2 and V is TRBV11-2; no firm D call. The ends were cut back, 7 bases at V and 7 bases at J, with 13 bases in the middle. Germline CDR1 and CDR2: SGHAT and FQNNGV. The CDR3 has 13 amino acids.

The table lists this clone with many counts. The chain has TRBV7-3 and TRBJ2-2; 8 bases align to TRBD1. V gave up 5 bases and J gave up 4 bases; unmatched junction bases: 21. CDR1 is SGHTA and CDR2 is FQGTGA in the germline V gene. The CDR3 has 20 residues. This CDR3 is CASSPLGQAQGKRGTGELFF. As DNA, the CDR3 is TGTGCCAGCAGCCCCCTGGGACAGGCGCAGGGGAAAAGGGGCACCGGGGAGCTGTTTTTT.